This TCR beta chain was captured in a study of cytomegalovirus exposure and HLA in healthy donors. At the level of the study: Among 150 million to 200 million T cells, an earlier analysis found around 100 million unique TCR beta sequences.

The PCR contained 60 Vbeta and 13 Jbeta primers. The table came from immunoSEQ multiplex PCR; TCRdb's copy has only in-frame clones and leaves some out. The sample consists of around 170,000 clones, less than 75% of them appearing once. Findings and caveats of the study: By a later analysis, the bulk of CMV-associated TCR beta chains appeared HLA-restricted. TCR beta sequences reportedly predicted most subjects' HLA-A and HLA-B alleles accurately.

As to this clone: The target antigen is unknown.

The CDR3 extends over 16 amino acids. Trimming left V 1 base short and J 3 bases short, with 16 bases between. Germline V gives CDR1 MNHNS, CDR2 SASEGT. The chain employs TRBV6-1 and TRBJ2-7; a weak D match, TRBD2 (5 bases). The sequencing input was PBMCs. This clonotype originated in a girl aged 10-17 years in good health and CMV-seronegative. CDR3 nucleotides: TGTGCCAGCAGTGAAGGGCTAGCTGGCTTGAGCTACGAGCAGTACTTC. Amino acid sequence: CASSEGLAGLSYEQYF.